Listed below are T cell receptor beta chains from one sample, sequenced in a study of shared clonotypes between healthy human individuals. This table comes from immunoSEQ multiplex PCR, and its TCRdb copy is limited to in-frame clones, with some not included. The sample consists of 600,000 to 750,000 clones, about two thirds of them appearing once. Sequencing was done on a sample of memory CD4+ T cells sorted from blood. The receptors stem from a woman between 25 and 40 years old in good health. The CDR3 runs from the conserved cysteine through the conserved F or W. D genes are given only for firm matches. Not every row has a clone size; where given, it reads once, few, many or a size class.

TRBJ1-3,-,TRBV13,-,CASSLLNRDGNTIYF,TGTGCCAGCAGCTTATTGAACAGGGATGGAAACACCATATATTTT
TRBJ2-3,once,TRBV11-2,TRBD2,CASSFYGLAGTDTQYF,TGTGCCAGCAGCTTCTACGGACTAGCGGGCACAGATACGCAGTATTTT
TRBJ2-2,-,TRBV2,TRBD1,CASSPTGLTGELFF,TGTGCCAGCAGCCCGACAGGGCTCACCGGGGAGCTGTTTTTT
TRBJ2-7,few,TRBV6-5,-,CASSYQSRVLGEQYF,TGTGCCAGCAGTTACCAGTCCAGGGTCTTGGGGGAGCAGTACTTC
TRBJ2-3,-,TRBV6-6,-,CASRGDSRTDTQYF,TGTGCCAGCAGGGGGGACTCACGCACAGATACGCAGTATTTT
TRBJ2-7,-,TRBV7-9,TRBD2,CASSFSGDAYEQYF,TGTGCCAGCAGCTTTAGCGGGGACGCCTACGAGCAGTACTTC
TRBJ2-5,many,TRBV29-1,-,CSASSDSTRETQYF,TGCAGCGCAAGTAGCGACTCGACTCGGGAGACCCAGTACTTC
TRBJ2-5,-,TRBV23-1,TRBD1,CASSQGQGKTQYF,TGCGCCAGCAGTCAAGGACAGGGTAAAACCCAGTACTTC
TRBJ2-2,-,TRBV19,-,CASSIIGRANTGELFF,TGTGCCAGTAGTATAATCGGGCGCGCGAACACCGGGGAGCTGTTTTTT
TRBJ1-3,-,TRBV5-4,-,CASSLTSGNTIYF,TGTGCCAGCAGCTTGACATCTGGAAACACCATATATTTT